Presented here are 27 T cell receptor beta chains from one specimen sequenced in a study of radiotherapy plus CTLA-4 blockade in lung cancer. Some clones are missing from TCRdb's copy, which holds only in-frame ones; the method was immunoSEQ multiplex PCR. The profile shows around 100,000 clones, roughly 77% of them singletons. The sequences come from peripheral blood, collected from a patient treated with radiotherapy plus ipilimumab. The receptors were gathered from a human donor with non-small cell lung cancer that progressed on radiotherapy plus ipilimumab. Some clones in this sample may be carry-over from other donors' samples.

This rearrangement joins TRBV6-5 to TRBJ2-7; 7 positions match TRBD2. CDR1 and CDR2 (germline): MNHEY, SVGAGI. The CDR3 totals 16 residues. Trimming took 0 bases from V and 6 from J; bases not matched to a gene: 11. The CDR3 region has the DNA TGTGCCAGCAGTTACTCTCCCACGAAAGCGGGGTCCGAGCAGTACTTC. It codes for CASSYSPTKAGSEQYF.

The chain couples TRBV5-6 to TRBJ1-5, with D tentatively TRBD1 (5 bases). The CDR3 sequence is 14 residues long. The V gene's germline CDR1 is SGHDT and CDR2 YYEEEE. V gave up 2 bases and J gave up 2 bases, with 8 bases separating them. CDR3 protein: CASSFGTGNQPQHF. Here the CDR3 DNA reads TGTGCCAGCAGCTTCGGGACTGGCAATCAGCCCCAGCATTTT. Variable domain in full (rest from reference TRBV5-6 and TRBJ1-5): DAGVTQSPTHLIKTRGQQVTLRCSPKSGHDTVSWYQQALGQGPQFIFQYYEEEERQRGNFPDRFSGHQFPNYSSELNVNALLLGDSALYLCASSFGTGNQPQHFGDGTRLSIL.

This chain links TRBV27 with TRBJ1-4, with D possibly TRBD1 on 6 matching bases. CDR1 is MNHEY, CDR2 SMNVEV, per germline (reference sequence). The V end was cut by 1 base, the J end by 2 bases, with 8 bases between. The CDR3 loop spans 15 amino acids. This chain's CDR3 is CASSLYTGTNEKLFF. The CDR3 DNA follows: TGTGCCAGCAGTTTATACACAGGGACTAATGAAAAACTGTTTTTT.

V usage is TRBV7-3 and J usage is TRBJ2-1; 14 bases map to TRBD2. CDR3 size: 18 residues. J lost 6 bases, V lost 3 bases, and 10 bases had no gene match. Germline V gene data show CDR1 as SGHTA and CDR2 as FQGTGA. CDR3 bases: TGTGCCAGCAGCTTGAAGGTGACTAGCGGGGGGGCCCTCAATGAGCAGTTCTTC. As protein: CASSLKVTSGGALNEQFF.

The J gene is TRBJ1-6, the V gene TRBV7-9; TRBD1 aligns across 8 bases. The junction had 9 bases not matched to a gene; V was cut back by 8 bases and J by 0 bases. The CDR3 consists of 17 residues. Germline V gene sequence: CDR1 SEHNR, CDR2 FQNEAQ (reference sequence). This chain's CDR3 is CASSGQAESSYNSPLHF. In DNA form, the CDR3 reads TGTGCCAGCTCGGGACAGGCCGAGAGCTCCTATAATTCACCCCTCCACTTT.

The genes are TRBV27 and TRBJ2-1; 10 nucleotides agree with TRBD2. Trimming removed 2 bases from V and 2 bases from J; junction bases left unmatched: 12. CDR3 length: 19 residues. The germline V gene encodes CDR1 MNHEY and CDR2 SMNVEV (reference sequence). The CDR3 loop reads CASSLPGLAGGGTYNEQFF. In DNA, the CDR3 is TGTGCCAGCAGTTTACCCGGTTTAGCGGGGGGCGGGACCTACAATGAGCAGTTCTTC.

The J gene is TRBJ1-5, the V gene TRBV5-6; D possibly corresponds to TRBD1 (5 bases). There are 15 residues in the CDR3. Germline CDR1 SGHDT, CDR2 YYEEEE. Trimming cost V 1 base and J 10 bases, with 18 bases left between them. The CDR3 spells CASSLRDVGPFPQHF. CDR3 DNA sequence: TGTGCCAGCAGCTTGAGGGACGTGGGCCCCTTCCCCCAGCATTTT.

A few counts support this clone. The V and J genes are TRBV5-3 and TRBJ1-2, with TRBD1 as a possible D gene (6 bases). TRBV5-3 is known as an ORF, though its function is uncertain. The CDR3 sequence is 15 residues long. Trimming shortened V by 9 bases and J by 7 bases, and 25 bases separated the two germline ends. The chain's CDR3 is CANQGSHPPGTGYTF. The CDR3 nucleotides are TGTGCCAATCAGGGGTCGCACCCCCCCGGGACTGGCTACACCTTC.

The V gene is TRBV28, the J gene TRBJ2-1; 9 bases match TRBD2. This CDR3 contains 20 residues. CDR1 and CDR2 (germline): MDHEN, SYDVKM. V lost 5 bases, J lost 0 bases, and 17 bases stayed unmatched. CDR3 region: CASSPTAGTSYKSSYNEQFF. In DNA form, the CDR3 reads TGTGCCAGCAGTCCGACAGCCGGGACTAGCTACAAGAGCTCCTACAATGAGCAGTTCTTC.

The chain carries TRBV19 and TRBJ1-5; D gene uncertain. V was cut by 2 bases and J by 4 bases, with 9 bases left in between. Per germline, CDR1 LNHDA and CDR2 SQIVND (reference sequence). The CDR3 consists of 14 residues. The CDR3 loop reads CASSIRTGNQPQHF. CDR3 nucleotide sequence: TGTGCCAGTAGTATACGGACGGGTAATCAGCCCCAGCATTTT.

Note on this clone: A junction boundary mismatches the germline segment, possibly from a read error. The gene calls are TRBV7-7 and TRBJ2-2, with 7 bases matching TRBD1. CDR1 SSHAT and CDR2 FNYEAQ come from the germline V gene (reference sequence). This CDR3 is 14 amino acids long. The CDR3 nucleotides are TGTGCTAGCAGCTGGACAGGGAACACCGGGGAGCTGTTTTTT. Translating it yields CASSWTGNTGELFF.

The chain links TRBV7-2 to TRBJ2-3; D may be TRBD2 (7 bases). The V gene lost 2 bases and the J gene lost 4 bases, with 22 bases spanning the gap. Germline lookup yields CDR1 SGHTA and CDR2 FQGNSA. The CDR3 runs to 18 residues. CDR3 residues: CASSLRRGARGRSDTQYF. For the CDR3, the DNA is TGTGCCAGCAGCTTAAGACGGGGGGCGCGTGGAAGGTCAGATACGCAGTATTTT.

This clone was counted between two and nine times. The chain uses TRBV5-6 and TRBJ1-5, with a tentative D call TRBD1 (6 bases). CDR3 size: 14 residues. Germline CDR1 and CDR2: SGHDT and YYEEEE. V dropped 2 bases and J dropped 7 bases, with 13 bases sitting between them. In DNA, the CDR3 is TGTGCCAGCAGCTTACAGGGCGGCTGGCAGCCCCAGCATTTT. It codes for CASSLQGGWQPQHF.

This chain links TRBV29-1 with TRBJ2-3; TRBD1 might be the D (8 bases). CDR1 SQVTM and CDR2 ANQGSEA come from the germline V gene. The V end was cut by 7 bases, the J end by 0 bases, with 14 bases between. The CDR3 is made up of 14 amino acids. CDR3 DNA sequence: TGCAGCGCAGGACAGGGAGGGAGCACAGATACGCAGTATTTT. It translates to CSAGQGGSTDTQYF.

The rearrangement uses TRBV7-3 and TRBJ2-1, with 10 bases that match TRBD1. V lost 5 bases, J lost 7 bases, and 8 bases stayed unmatched. Germline V gives CDR1 SGHTA, CDR2 FQGTGA. This CDR3 is built from 15 residues. The CDR3 here is CASSRQGQGVNEQFF. CDR3 in DNA: TGTGCCAGCAGCCGACAAGGACAGGGGGTGAATGAGCAGTTCTTC.

The rearrangement joins TRBV19 to TRBJ1-1; 12 nucleotides match TRBD1. The germline gives CDR1 LNHDA, CDR2 SQIVND (reference sequence). V shed 4 bases, J shed 0 bases, and the junction held 6 bases outside the gene matches. The CDR3 loop spans 17 amino acids. CDR3 DNA sequence: TGTGCCAGTAGTACTGGGACAGGGGGCGGGATGAACACTGAAGCTTTCTTT. This codes for CASSTGTGGGMNTEAFF.

This clone appeared once. The chain carries TRBV7-9 and TRBJ2-2; the match to TRBD2 covers 8 bases. Trimming took 7 bases from V and 0 from J; bases not matched to a gene: 7. The CDR3 has 16 amino acids. Germline V lookup: CDR1 SEHNR, CDR2 FQNEAQ (reference sequence). The CDR3 sequence is CASKIAGPANTGELFF. CDR3 nucleotide sequence: TGTGCCAGCAAGATAGCGGGGCCCGCGAACACCGGGGAGCTGTTTTTT.

V usage is TRBV6-1 and J usage is TRBJ2-5; unclear D gene. Per the germline V gene, CDR1 is MNHNS and CDR2 is SASEGT. V lost 2 bases, J lost 4 bases, and 5 bases lay in between. The CDR3 contains 12 residues. Here the CDR3 DNA reads TGTGCCAGCAGTGAATTAAGAGAGACCCAGTACTTC. Encoded protein: CASSELRETQYF.

This chain uses TRBV4-3 with TRBJ2-1; D possibly corresponds to TRBD1 (6 bases). Germline loops: CDR1 LGHNA, CDR2 YSLEER. Trimming left V 5 bases short and J 2 bases short, with 16 bases between. CDR3 length: 16 amino acids. The DNA for the CDR3 is TGCGCCAGCAGCTCCAATTGGGGGCTCGCCTACAATGAGCAGTTCTTC. This codes for CASSSNWGLAYNEQFF.

The chain combines TRBV29-1 with TRBJ2-7, with D perhaps TRBD2 (5 bases). Trimming cost V 6 bases and J 5 bases, with 14 bases left between them. The CDR3 has 12 residues. CDR1 and CDR2 (germline): SQVTM, ANQGSEA. CDR3 DNA sequence: TGCAGCGTGGACGGGAACCTAGACGAGCAGTACTTC. It codes for CSVDGNLDEQYF.

Only a few counts were recorded for this clone. In DNA, the CDR3 is TGCGCCAGCAGCCAGCAACTAGCGGGGGACTACAATGAGCAGTTCTTC. Residues: CASSQQLAGDYNEQFF. The V call is TRBV4-3, the J call TRBJ2-1; 11 bases map to TRBD2. Per the germline V gene, CDR1 is LGHNA and CDR2 is YSLEER. The CDR3 totals 16 residues. V lost 3 bases, J lost 3 bases, and 4 bases stayed unmatched.

V gene TRBV4-3 combines with J gene TRBJ1-1; TRBD1 matches at 9 bases. V lost 4 bases to trimming and J lost 1 base; unmatched junction nucleotides: 4. The CDR3 covers 15 residues. Germline V lookup: CDR1 LGHNA, CDR2 YSLEER. CDR3 loop: CASSPGQGRNTEAFF. The CDR3 DNA follows: TGCGCCAGCAGCCCGGGACAGGGAAGGAACACTGAAGCTTTCTTT.

The V call is TRBV4-2, the J call TRBJ1-2; TRBD1 matches at 8 bases. Trimming cost V 4 bases and J 3 bases; bases outside gene matches: 19. The CDR3 runs 19 residues. Germline V CDR1 and CDR2: LGHNA, YNFKEQ. The chain's CDR3 is CASSLSRSSVSTGDYGYTF. In DNA form, the CDR3 reads TGTGCCAGCAGCCTTTCTCGTTCTTCTGTCTCGACAGGGGACTATGGCTACACCTTC.

This clone was observed a few times. The J gene is TRBJ1-4, the V gene TRBV4-3; 7 nucleotides match TRBD1. The V and J ends lost 0 bases and 4 bases, in that order; junction bases with no gene match: 5. This CDR3 contains 16 residues. Germline CDR1 and CDR2: LGHNA and YSLEER. CDR3 DNA: TGCGCCAGCAGCCAAGATGTACAGGGGTTTAATGAAAAACTGTTTTTT. It translates to CASSQDVQGFNEKLFF.

This chain joins TRBV4-3 and TRBJ2-2, with a tentative D call TRBD2 (6 bases). The CDR3 has 17 amino acids. V was clipped by 4 bases and J by 4 bases, with 19 bases between them. The V gene's germline CDR1 is LGHNA and CDR2 YSLEER. This CDR3 is CASSPGLPFTGTGELFF. The CDR3 coding sequence is TGCGCCAGCAGCCCCGGACTACCTTTTACGGGCACCGGGGAGCTGTTTTTT.

The V and J genes are TRBV7-2 and TRBJ2-7; the D call may be TRBD1 or TRBD2 (5 bases each). The ends were cut back, 5 bases at V and 8 bases at J, with 13 bases in the middle. This CDR3 comprises 12 residues. From germline, CDR1 is SGHTA and CDR2 FQGNSA. This CDR3 is CASSPGSGQQYF. The CDR3 region has the DNA TGTGCCAGCAGCCCCGGCTCGGGACAGCAGTACTTC.

This chain connects TRBV13 to TRBJ1-1, with D uncertain. Germline CDR1 PRHDT, CDR2 FYEKMQ (reference sequence). V dropped 4 bases and J dropped 0 bases, with 15 bases sitting between them. This CDR3 contains 16 residues. CDR3 nucleotides: TGTGCCAGCAGCTCGAGGAGGGTAAGTCTGAACACTGAAGCTTTCTTT. It yields the protein CASSSRRVSLNTEAFF. The full variable domain, with the rest looked up from reference TRBV13 and TRBJ1-1, is AAGVIQSPRHLIKEKRETATLKCYPIPRHDTVYWYQQGPGQDPQFLISFYEKMQSDKGSIPDRFSAQQFSDYHSELNMSSLELGDSALYFCASSSRRVSLNTEAFFGQGTRLTVV.